This TCR beta chain was found in a study of cytomegalovirus exposure and HLA in healthy donors. Amplification used 60 Vbeta primers and 13 Jbeta primers. Clones were read by immunoSEQ multiplex PCR, and TCRdb kept only the in-frame ones, dropping some. Of 90,000 to 120,000 clones in the sample, 10% were seen once. This clone came up a few times. The sequence was collected from a man between 35 and 55 years old in good health and CMV-seropositive. What was sequenced was PBMCs.

The CDR3 reads CASSLVGSVVDTQYF. In DNA form, the CDR3 reads TGCGCCAGCAGCTTGGTGGGTAGCGTGGTAGATACGCAGTATTTT. The chain uses TRBV5-1 and TRBJ2-3; D might be TRBD2 (5 bases). Germline V gene sequence: CDR1 SGHRS, CDR2 YFSETQ. V was pared by 0 bases and J by 5 bases, with 13 bases between. CDR3 length: 15 residues.